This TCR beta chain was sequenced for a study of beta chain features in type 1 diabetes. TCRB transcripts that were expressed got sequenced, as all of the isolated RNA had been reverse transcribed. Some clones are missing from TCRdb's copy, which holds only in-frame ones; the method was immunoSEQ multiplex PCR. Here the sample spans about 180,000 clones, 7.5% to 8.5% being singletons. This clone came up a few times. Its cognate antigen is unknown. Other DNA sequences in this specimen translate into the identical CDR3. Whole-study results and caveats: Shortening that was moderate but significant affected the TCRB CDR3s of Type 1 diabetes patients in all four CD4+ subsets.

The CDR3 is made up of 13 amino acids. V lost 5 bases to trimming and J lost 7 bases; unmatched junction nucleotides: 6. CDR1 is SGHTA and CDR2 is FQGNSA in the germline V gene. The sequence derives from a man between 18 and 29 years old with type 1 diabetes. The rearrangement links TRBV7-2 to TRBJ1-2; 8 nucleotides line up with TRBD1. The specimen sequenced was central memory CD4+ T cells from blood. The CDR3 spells CASSPDRGGGYTF. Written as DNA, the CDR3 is TGTGCCAGCAGCCCAGACAGGGGCGGTGGCTACACCTTC.